The source of this T cell receptor (beta chain) is a study of CD8 T cells in Susac syndrome. TCR beta sequencing covered blood CD8+ and CD4+ T cells. FACS was used to enrich TEMRA cells, whereas the CD8+ and CD4+ T cells were obtained by negative isolation. This clonotype occurred once. V was clipped by 3 bases and J by 3 bases, with 11 bases between them. Germline V lookup: CDR1 MGHDK, CDR2 SYGVNS. CDR3 length: 14 amino acids. cDNA came from around 0.54 to 1 ug RNA primed by random hexamers. Coverage of TCR beta CDR3 amplification by immunoSEQ multiplex PCR extended to 54 Vbeta and 13 Jbeta. TCRdb analysed the immunoSEQ multiplex PCR reads with MiXCR anew, one entry per CDR3 protein. The repertoire includes more than 150,000 distinct CDR3 sequences, nearly 97% of them detected once, and roughly 0.15% sits in the top ten.

V usage is TRBV25-1 and J usage is TRBJ2-5; a possible D gene is TRBD2 (5 bases). The sequencing input was CD8+ T cells from PBMCs. This clonotype was obtained from a human donor with multiple sclerosis. The CDR3 here is CASSDGVSEETQYF. In DNA, the CDR3 is TGTGCCAGCAGTGACGGGGTCTCCGAAGAGACCCAGTACTTC.